This TCR beta chain appears in the sequencing data of a study of CD8+ T cells in alopecia areata (dated by TCRdb to between 2018 and 2020). With regard to the full study: Treated patients were enrolled in an open-label pilot trial of oral tofacitinib at 5 to 10 mg twice daily for moderate-to-severe alopecia areata. Biopsies were taken from tofacitinib-treated patients at baseline and at 4 and 24 weeks of treatment, and a later scalp biopsy was taken in several of the tofacitinib-treated patients. The RNA source kit depended on sample type: the PAXgene miRNA kit for fixed scalp, the miRNeasy kit for PBMCs, and the RNeasy kit for mouse skin. Tofacitinib was given for 6 to 18 months, followed by 6 months of follow-up off drug to assess delayed response and recurrence. Clonality in the scalp was compared among normal scalp (n=4), patchy alopecia areata scalp (n=8), and alopecia totalis/universalis scalp (n=8). immunoSEQ multiplex PCR using 35 Vbeta forward primers and 13 Jbeta reverse primers was used to amplify TCRbeta CDR3 regions. In humans, TCRbeta sequencing was performed on scalp tissue and on sorted CD4+ and CD8+ peripheral blood T cells from healthy controls and from patients with patchy or totalis/universalis alopecia areata. To study T cell clonal expansion in alopecia areata, the researchers applied high-throughput TCRbeta sequencing to both the C3H/HeJ mouse model and human patients. In treated patients, disease severity was measured using the SALT score, which gives the percentage of scalp surface area affected. Broad study findings and their caveats: The treated cohort was small, with a single nonresponder, so links between baseline CD8+ expansion and response need larger studies. With tofacitinib, both scalp clonality and the number of expanded CD8+ clones among the top 100 scalp clones went down significantly. TCR sequences shared between patients were less clear than in mice, possibly partly because of HLA diversity in the patient population. Higher clonality and more expanded CD8+ clones were observed in lesional scalp than in normal scalp, particularly in alopecia totalis/universalis, a finding suggestive of antigenic drive. During tofacitinib treatment, many expanded lesional clones stuck around in both scalp and blood, and this persistence may partly explain why relapse happens after treatment is stopped. Scalp TCR repertoire analysis is complicated because resident alphabeta T cells in normal human skin are also sequenced, whereas mouse skin is dominated by gammadelta T cells.

The library was built by means of the immunoSEQ multiplex PCR assay. To provide template for TCR sequencing, every sample had RNA extracted and reverse transcribed into cDNA. First-strand cDNA was synthesized with SuperScript III using a 2:1 mix of oligo-dT and random hexamers. A synthetic immune receptor repertoire was used to gauge amplification bias, and whatever bias remained was removed computationally. Regarding the original processing steps: After raw reads were preprocessed to remove errors, the CDR3 was defined following IMGT conventions as running from the conserved cysteine to phenylalanine. Clonality was calculated as 1 minus Shannon entropy normalized by log2 of the number of productive unique TCRs. Whether scalp clones were CD4 or CD8 was inferred by matching scalp TCRbeta sequences against CD4 and CD8 repertoires sorted from blood. TCRdb obtained this table from immuneACCESS and retained in-frame rearrangements with V and J assigned. These tables miss some clones; where compared with another copy, unresolved V genes account for less than half of the shortfall, and the remainder is unexplained. That table gives V, J and clone size, and the DNA gave D and trimming. The sample table records over 150,000 clones; less than 70% of these occur just once. The top ten clones comprise 13% to 15% of the sample.

Comment on this clone: The target of this receptor is not known. Nothing much larger sits one base from this clone, and base qualities are not available.

This sample's time point label indicates: around 24 weeks on oral tofacitinib. The treatment or condition label corresponds to: oral pan-JAK inhibitor, 5-10 mg twice daily. Peripheral blood and lesional scalp punch biopsies were obtained from patients with alopecia areata. PBMCs were separated by density centrifugation and stained for CD3, CD4 and CD8, after which CD4+ and CD8+ T cells were sorted on a FACSAria. The sample consisted of CD4+ T cells sorted from blood, taken at week 24, from a patient treated with tofacitinib. The clonotype was recovered from a human donor with alopecia areata.

The DNA is TGTGCCTGGAGTGCCGACAGAGTGGCTCGTGGCTACACCTTC. Its coded protein is CAWSADRVARGYTF. This chain joins TRBV30 to TRBJ1-2; a tentative D match to TRBD1 spans 5 bases. According to the germline V gene (reference sequence), CDR1 reads GTSNPN and CDR2 reads SVGIG. V loses 1 base, J loses 7 bases, and the germline ends lie 16 bases apart. Counted from cysteine to phenylalanine, this CDR3 has 14 amino acids. Only the CDR3 DNA is retained, 42 bases long and in frame from the first base.